A selection of T cell receptor beta chains follows, all from one sample in a study of type 1 regulatory T cells. TCRdb redid the calling of the reads with MiXCR, one entry per CDR3 protein. The data show about 20,000 distinct CDR3 sequences, approximately 10% seen once. Sequenced material: CD4+ T cells, either the whole sample or a sorted fraction (not recorded which). The receptors derive from a human donor in good health. Each CDR3 is given with its conserved first and last residue. A D gene is named only where the DNA matches it firmly. Size values are once, few and many counts, or a class for expanded clones, and some rows have none.

-	-	TRBV15	TRBJ2-2	TGTGCCACCAGCAGAGACGCGGGCGCGAACACCGGGGAGCTGTTTTTT	CATSRDAGANTGELFF
-	many	TRBV7-2	TRBJ2-1	TGTGCCAGCAGCCCCCGGACGAGCAACAATGAGCAGTTCTTC	CASSPRTSNNEQFF
-	many	TRBV12-3/TRBV12-4	TRBJ2-3	TGTGCCAGCAGTTTAGGCGGACCCCGGGCAGATACGCAGTATTTT	CASSLGGPRADTQYF
-	many	TRBV7-2	TRBJ2-7	TGTGCCAGCAGCTTAATGGGCCAGGGAACCTACGAGCAGTACTTC	CASSLMGQGTYEQYF
TRBD2	many	TRBV20-1	TRBJ2-3	TGCAGTGCTAGAAGACTAGCGGGAGCGTCAGAGGGTTGGGCAGATACGCAGTATTTT	CSARRLAGASEGWADTQYF
TRBD1	many	TRBV28	TRBJ1-6	TGTGCCAGCAGTTCACCGGGACAGGGTGTATATTCACCCCTCCACTTT	CASSSPGQGVYSPLHF
-	many	TRBV29-1	TRBJ1-1	TGCAGCGTTGGGGGGACGGCGAACACTGAAGCTTTCTTT	CSVGGTANTEAFF
-	many	TRBV11-2	TRBJ1-1	TGTGCCAGCAGCCCCCGAGTAGTGGGGGGAGCTTTCTTT	CASSPRVVGGAFF
-	few	TRBV6-6	TRBJ1-4	TGTGCCAGCAGTTACGGTGCGACTAATGAAAAACTGTTTTTT	CASSYGATNEKLFF
TRBD1	few	TRBV7-2	TRBJ2-3	TGTGCCAGCAGCGAGCAGGGGGCGGGCACAGATACGCAGTATTTT	CASSEQGAGTDTQYF
TRBD1	-	TRBV6-2/TRBV6-3	TRBJ2-3	TGTGCCAGCAGTCCTCCTAGGGGGCGAGCCACAGATACGCAGTATTTT	CASSPPRGRATDTQYF
TRBD1	many	TRBV15	TRBJ2-4	TGTGCCACCAGCAGAGGCGGGACAGGGGGGAACATTCAGTACTTC	CATSRGGTGGNIQYF
TRBD1	many	TRBV24-1	TRBJ2-7	TGTGCCACCAGTGATGCCCGGACAGGGCTTGAAGAGCAGTACTTC	CATSDARTGLEEQYF
-	few	TRBV7-9	TRBJ2-7	TGTGCCACCCCCGGGACACTTCCCTACGAGCAGTACTTC	CATPGTLPYEQYF
-	many	TRBV12-3/TRBV12-4	TRBJ1-6	TGTGCCAGTGTAGGGAGCTCCTATAATTCACCCCTCCACTTT	CASVGSSYNSPLHF
-	medium-sized	TRBV11-2	TRBJ2-1	TGTGCCAGCAGCCCCCAGGGCAATGAGCAGTTCTTC	CASSPQGNEQFF
-	few	TRBV20-1	TRBJ2-2	TGCAGTGCTAGGGTAGGGACCTCGGCCGGGGAGCTGTTTTTT	CSARVGTSAGELFF
TRBD2	many	TRBV24-1	TRBJ2-2	TGTGCCACCGCGGGAGCTAACACCGGGGAGCTGTTTTTT	CATAGANTGELFF
TRBD1	few	TRBV11-2	TRBJ1-2	TGTGCCAGCAGCTTTTCAGGGGACAGTGGCTACACCTTC	CASSFSGDSGYTF
TRBD2	-	TRBV7-2	TRBJ2-3	TGTGCCAGCAGCCCCCCGTCAAGCGGGAGATCGACGCAGTATTTT	CASSPPSSGRSTQYF
-	many	TRBV12-3/TRBV12-4	TRBJ1-1	TGTGCCAGCAGCTCCTTCACTGAAGCTTTCTTT	CASSSFTEAFF
-	few	TRBV5-1	TRBJ2-7	TGCGCCAGCAGCAGCGAGCCGGGATCACGCGAGCAGTACTTC	CASSSEPGSREQYF
TRBD1	-	TRBV20-1	TRBJ2-7	TGCAGTGCTTACTCGCCGGGACAGGGGGTAGACGAGCAGTACTTC	CSAYSPGQGVDEQYF
TRBD1	many	TRBV27	TRBJ2-2	TGTGCCAGACCGGGACAGGAAGACACCGGGGAGCTGTTTTTT	CARPGQEDTGELFF
-	many	TRBV29-1	TRBJ2-5	TGCAGCGTTGAAGATGCAGACACCCGGGAGACCCAGTACTTC	CSVEDADTRETQYF
TRBD2	many	TRBV20-1	TRBJ2-1	TGCAGTGCTAGAGCTAGTAGCGGGAGTGATGAGCAGTTCTTC	CSARASSGSDEQFF
-	many	TRBV18	TRBJ2-6	TGTGCCAGCTCCCCTGGGGCCAACGTCCTGACTTTC	CASSPGANVLTF
-	many	TRBV12-3/TRBV12-4	TRBJ2-2	TGTGCCAGCAGGGCGGGTCCCGGGGAGCTGTTTTTT	CASRAGPGELFF
-	many	TRBV7-2	TRBJ1-6	TGTGCCAGCAGGCCCGGAGGGAATTCACCCCTCCACTTT	CASRPGGNSPLHF
-	-	TRBV7-8	TRBJ2-7	TGTGCCAGCAGCTTACCTCCCTCCTACGAGCAGTACTTC	CASSLPPSYEQYF
-	few	TRBV5-4	TRBJ2-3	TGTGCCAGCAGCTCCAGGGGAAGCACAGATACGCAGTATTTT	CASSSRGSTDTQYF
-	medium-sized	TRBV5-1	TRBJ1-5	TGCGCCAGCAGCCACGGGGGTCTTGATCAGCCCCAGCATTTT	CASSHGGLDQPQHF
-	-	TRBV6-1	TRBJ2-1	TGTGCCAGCAGATTATCAGGACCGCTCTACAATGAGCAGTTCTTC	CASRLSGPLYNEQFF
-	-	TRBV21-1	TRBJ2-4	TGTGCCAGCAGCGCCCGTTGTGACAGCCAAAACATTCAGTACTTC	CASSARCDSQNIQYF
-	many	TRBV12-3/TRBV12-4	TRBJ2-3	TGTGCCAGCAGCCGTGGGGATACGCAGTATTTT	CASSRGDTQYF
-	few	TRBV3-1	TRBJ2-5	TGTGCCAGCAGCCCAGGGGGACTGCCTCCGGAGACCCAGTACTTC	CASSPGGLPPETQYF
-	-	TRBV20-1	TRBJ1-5	TGCAGTGCGGCAGGGGCGAACAATCAGCCCCAGCATTTT	CSAAGANNQPQHF
-	many	TRBV27	TRBJ2-1	TGTGCCAGCAGGGGTCTTCGGGGGAGCTCCTACAATGAGCAGTTCTTC	CASRGLRGSSYNEQFF
-	many	TRBV5-1	TRBJ2-5	TGCGCCAGCAGCTTGGATGTGGGCCGGGAAGAGACCCAGTACTTC	CASSLDVGREETQYF
-	many	TRBV5-1	TRBJ2-2	TGCGCCAGCAGCGAGACGACAGGGAACACCGGGGAGCTGTTTTTT	CASSETTGNTGELFF